This entry features one TCR beta chain sequence. The antigen remains undetermined. The sample is drawn from a study of identifying expanded T cells in peripheral blood. Study results and limitations: Technical replicates showed around 1.2 changed clones; two weeks around 15; four weeks 19. Approximately two-week clone count variance significantly increased as total template count grew.

No infections or other immune events were documented during collection. This CDR3 comprises 16 residues. V was trimmed by 0 bases and J by 5 bases, leaving 16 bases between them. Per germline, CDR1 SGDLS and CDR2 YYNGEE. TCRdb's table, derived via immunoSEQ multiplex PCR, lists solely in-frame clones and lacks some. This repertoire shows tens of thousands of clones, approximately 82% found once; its top ten account for 19%. The genes are TRBV9 and TRBJ2-3, with D possibly TRBD2 on 6 matching bases. The sequence derives from a person aged 18 to 75 in good health. Material: blood. CDR3 DNA: TGTGCCAGCAGCGTAGCTTGGGGAGGTGGGGGAGATACGCAGTATTTT. Its protein is CASSVAWGGGGDTQYF.